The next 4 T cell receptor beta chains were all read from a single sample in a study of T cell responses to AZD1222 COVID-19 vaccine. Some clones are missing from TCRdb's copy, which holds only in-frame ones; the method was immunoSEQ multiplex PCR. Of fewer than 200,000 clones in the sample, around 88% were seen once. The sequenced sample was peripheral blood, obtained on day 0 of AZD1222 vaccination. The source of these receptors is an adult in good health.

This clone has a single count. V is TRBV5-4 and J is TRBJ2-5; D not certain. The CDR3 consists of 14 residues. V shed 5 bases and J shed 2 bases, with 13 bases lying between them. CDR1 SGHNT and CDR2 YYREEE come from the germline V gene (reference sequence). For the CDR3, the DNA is TGTGCCAGCAGAAGCTACGGACCGCAAGAGACCCAGTACTTC. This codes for CASRSYGPQETQYF. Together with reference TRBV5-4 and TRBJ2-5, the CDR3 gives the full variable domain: ETGVTQSPTHLIKTRGQQVTLRCSSQSGHNTVSWYQQALGQGPQFIFQYYREEENGRGNFPPRFSGLQFPNYSSELNVNALELDDSALYLCASRSYGPQETQYFGPGTRLLVL.

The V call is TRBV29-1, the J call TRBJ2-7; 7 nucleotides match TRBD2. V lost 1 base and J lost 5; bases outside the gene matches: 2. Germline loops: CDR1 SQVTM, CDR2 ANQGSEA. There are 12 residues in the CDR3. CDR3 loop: CSVEGGGDEQYF. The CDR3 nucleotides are TGCAGCGTTGAAGGGGGGGGTGACGAGCAGTACTTC.

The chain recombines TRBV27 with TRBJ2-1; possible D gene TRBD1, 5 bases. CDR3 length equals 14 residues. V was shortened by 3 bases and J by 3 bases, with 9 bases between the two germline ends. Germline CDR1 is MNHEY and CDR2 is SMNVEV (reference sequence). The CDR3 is CASSLLDSYNEQFF. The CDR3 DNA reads TGTGCCAGCAGTTTGCTCGACAGCTACAATGAGCAGTTCTTC.

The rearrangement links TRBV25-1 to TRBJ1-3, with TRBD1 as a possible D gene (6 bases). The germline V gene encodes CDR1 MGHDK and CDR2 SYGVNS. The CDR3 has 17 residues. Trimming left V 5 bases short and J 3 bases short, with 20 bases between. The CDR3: CASSPQVGGRYGNTIYF. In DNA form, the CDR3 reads TGTGCCAGCAGTCCCCAAGTCGGGGGGCGCTATGGAAACACCATATATTTT.